What follows describes a single T cell receptor beta chain. No antigen is known for it. With molecular barcodes, quantitative 5'-RACE was used to make the TCR beta libraries. MiXCR, applied by TCRdb to the 5' RACE reads, yields one record per CDR3 protein. The data hold 270,000 or so distinct CDR3 sequences, with 15% to 20% observed a single time. The sample belongs to a study of CD8 T cells in ankylosing spondylitis. Findings of the study overall: Reports say disease-linked clones showed up significantly more in matched ankylosing spondylitis synovial fluid.

V was shortened by 0 bases and J by 4 bases, with 13 bases between the two germline ends. The germline V gene encodes CDR1 LGHNA and CDR2 YSLEER. The CDR3 contains 15 residues. This sequence originates from a male donor with ankylosing spondylitis or in good health (not recorded which). This chain connects TRBV4-3 to TRBJ2-7; D is uncertain. Sequenced input: blood, either unsorted or a sorted T cell fraction (not recorded which). CDR3 in DNA: TGCGCCAGCAGCCAAGATCAGGAGACCCTATACGAGCAGTACTTC. As protein: CASSQDQETLYEQYF.